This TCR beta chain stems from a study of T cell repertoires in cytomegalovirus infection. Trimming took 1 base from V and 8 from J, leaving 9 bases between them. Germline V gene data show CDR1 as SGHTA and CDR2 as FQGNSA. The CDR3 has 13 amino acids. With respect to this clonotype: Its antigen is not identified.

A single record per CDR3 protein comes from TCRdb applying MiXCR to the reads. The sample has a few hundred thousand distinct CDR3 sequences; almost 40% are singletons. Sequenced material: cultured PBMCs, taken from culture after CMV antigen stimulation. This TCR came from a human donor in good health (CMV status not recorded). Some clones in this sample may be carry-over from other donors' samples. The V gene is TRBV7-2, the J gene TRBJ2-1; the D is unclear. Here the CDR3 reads CASSLEISDEQFF. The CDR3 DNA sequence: TGTGCCAGCAGCTTAGAGATAAGTGATGAGCAGTTCTTC.